This TCR beta chain was recovered during a study of Ad26.COV2.S vaccination and SARS-CoV-2 variants. Whole-study findings and limits: It was found that vaccine and placebo recipients had similar non-spike TCR breadth. Vaccinees showed greater spike-specific TCR breadth than placebo recipients. Total T cell responses were possibly underestimated by TCR breadth and depth analyses. A substantial breadth of spike-specific CD8+ and CD4+ T cell responses after vaccination has been reported.

This clone appeared once. Antigen: not known. Germline V CDR1 and CDR2: SQVTM, ANQGSEA. This CDR3 region has 13 residues. V was clipped by 7 bases and J by 9 bases; unmatched bases: 12. The repertoire was sequenced with immunoSEQ multiplex PCR; TCRdb's copy has only in-frame clones and lacks some. This sample yields around 350,000 clones, of which about 91% are seen a single time; 3.9% belongs to the top ten. The specimen comprised peripheral blood, sampled after recovery from COVID-19. The clonotype originates from a human donor who had recovered from COVID-19. The chain combines TRBV29-1 with TRBJ2-1, with 7 bases that match TRBD2. CDR3 protein: CSAYLGGVAEQFF. CDR3 DNA sequence: TGCAGCGCCTACTTGGGGGGGGTGGCTGAGCAGTTCTTC.